These 18 T cell receptor beta chains were sequenced from one sample in a study of blood T cell repertoires in COVID-19. Produced via immunoSEQ multiplex PCR; TCRdb's table is partial and in-frame only. The sample includes roughly 32,000 clones, 65% to 90% of them seen just once. Material for sequencing was peripheral blood. These TCRs come from an elderly man with active COVID-19.

V gene TRBV19 combines with J gene TRBJ1-4; TRBD1 aligns across 7 bases. Germline V gene sequence: CDR1 LNHDA, CDR2 SQIVND (reference sequence). Germline trimming cut 5 bases from V and 8 bases from J; bases unmatched to any gene: 11. The CDR3 covers 15 residues. The CDR3 DNA follows: TGTGCCAGTAGTCCGGACAGGCTAAAAGGGGAAAAACTGTTTTTT. It encodes CASSPDRLKGEKLFF.

This clone was found once. The CDR3 here is CASSERLAGTDTQYF. The CDR3 DNA sequence: TGTGCCAGCAGTGAACGGCTAGCGGGAACAGATACGCAGTATTTT. This chain connects TRBV2 to TRBJ2-3; 9 nucleotides align to TRBD2. This CDR3 contains 15 residues. CDR1 and CDR2 from the germline V gene are SNHLY and FYNNEI. J was trimmed by 3 bases and V by 2 bases; bases with no gene match: 3. Based on the CDR3 plus reference TRBV2 and TRBJ2-3, the full variable domain is EPEVTQTPSHQVTQMGQEVILRCVPISNHLYFYWYRQILGQKVEFLVSFYNNEISEKSEIFDDQFSVERPDGSNFTLKIRSTKLEDSAMYFCASSERLAGTDTQYFGPGTRLTVL.

The genes are TRBV27 and TRBJ1-5; TRBD1 might be the D (5 bases). This CDR3 comprises 17 residues. CDR1 MNHEY and CDR2 SMNVEV come from the germline V gene (reference sequence). The V and J ends lost 6 bases and 3 bases respectively, with 21 bases between them. CDR3 residues: CASRPREGEAFNQPQHF. As DNA, the CDR3 is TGTGCCAGCAGGCCACGGGAAGGGGAGGCCTTCAATCAGCCCCAGCATTTT.

The chain uses TRBV5-1 and TRBJ1-6, with D tentatively TRBD1 (5 bases). The CDR3 loop spans 16 amino acids. Germline CDR1 SGHRS, CDR2 YFSETQ. V was trimmed by 1 base and J by 10 bases, leaving 18 bases between them. In nucleotides, the CDR3 is TGCGCCAGCAGCTTGTCGGGGGAGATTGTCGGGTCACCCCTCCACTTT. Protein sequence: CASSLSGEIVGSPLHF.

This chain joins TRBV11-3 and TRBJ2-7; 9 bases line up with TRBD1. Germline V gene sequence: CDR1 SGHNT, CDR2 YENEEA. The CDR3 is made up of 14 amino acids. J gave up 5 bases and V 5 bases, and 7 bases lay outside the gene matches. CDR3 DNA sequence: TGTGCCAGCAGCCCACAGGGGGCAAGGAACGAGCAGTACTTC. Protein: CASSPQGARNEQYF.

This clone was detected only a few times. The genes are TRBV6-4 and TRBJ1-5; no definite D call. There are 14 residues in the CDR3. Germline values: CDR1 MRHNA, CDR2 SNTAGT. V was trimmed by 4 bases and J by 4 bases, leaving 11 bases between them. CDR3 residues: CASSASGGNQPQHF. CDR3 nucleotide sequence: TGTGCCAGCAGTGCCAGTGGAGGAAATCAGCCCCAGCATTTT.

V gene TRBV18 combines with J gene TRBJ1-2; a possible D gene is TRBD1 (5 bases). V lost 1 base to trimming and J lost 7 bases, with 10 bases between them. CDR3 length: 13 residues. Germline CDR1 and CDR2: KGHSH and LQKENI. CDR3 DNA sequence: TGTGCCAGCTCACCACGCCAGGGAAGTGGCTACACCTTC. It is translated as CASSPRQGSGYTF.

This clone was recorded once. The V call is TRBV28, the J call TRBJ1-5; TRBD1 is a possible D gene (6 bases). This CDR3 has 13 residues. The V and J ends lost 6 bases and 6 bases respectively, with 12 bases between them. The germline CDR1 and CDR2 sequences are MDHEN and SYDVKM. CDR3 nucleotide sequence: TGTGCCAGCAGAACGACAGGTAGTCAGCCCCAGCATTTT. It codes for CASRTTGSQPQHF.

This chain joins TRBV4-2 and TRBJ2-3; D might be TRBD2 (7 bases). V dropped 5 bases and J dropped 3 bases, with 9 bases sitting between them. The CDR3 spans 13 residues. Germline CDR1 LGHNA, CDR2 YNFKEQ. In DNA, the CDR3 is TGTGCCAGCAGCGGGGGGGCAACAGATACGCAGTATTTT. It specifies CASSGGATDTQYF.

The chain is built from TRBV2 and TRBJ1-4, with TRBD1 as a possible D gene (6 bases). This CDR3 has 14 residues. CDR1 is SNHLY and CDR2 is FYNNEI in the germline V gene. Trimming stripped 6 bases from V and 3 bases from J, with 11 bases between. The CDR3 bases are TGTGCCAGCAGGAGAGGGGGAGCTAATGAAAAACTGTTTTTT. It specifies CASRRGGANEKLFF.

The chain employs TRBV6-1 and TRBJ2-7; 7 bases match TRBD2. The junction had 3 bases not matched to a gene; V was cut back by 1 base and J by 6 bases. Germline V gene sequence: CDR1 MNHNS, CDR2 SASEGT. The CDR3 runs 13 residues. The CDR3 sequence: CASSEGGGFEQYF. DNA of the CDR3: TGTGCCAGCAGTGAAGGCGGGGGTTTCGAGCAGTACTTC.

A remark on this clone: At one end the junction does not follow the germline gene, possibly because of a read error. The J gene is TRBJ1-1, the V gene TRBV3-1 (or the pseudogene TRBV3-2), with TRBD1 matching 7 bases. Germline lookup yields CDR1 LGHDT and CDR2 YNNKEL (reference sequence). This CDR3 is built from 15 residues. The CDR3 bases are TGTGCCAGCCGCCAAGCGGGACAGATGAACACTGAAGCTTTCTTT. Protein: CASRQAGQMNTEAFF.

This rearrangement joins TRBV7-9 to TRBJ2-2, with D tentatively TRBD2 (5 bases). The CDR3 runs to 16 residues. The V end was cut by 5 bases, the J end by 6 bases, with 19 bases between. In germline, CDR1 is SEHNR, CDR2 FQNEAQ (reference sequence). CDR3 nucleotide sequence: TGTGCCAGCAGCCCTGGGAGATGGGAATCGTCCGGGGAGCTGTTTTTT. Amino acids: CASSPGRWESSGELFF.

The V and J genes are TRBV24-1 and TRBJ2-2, with D unclear. Germline loops: CDR1 KGHDR, CDR2 SFDVKD. There are 16 residues in the CDR3. Trimming took off 2 bases at V and 0 bases at J, with 9 bases between the two ends. CDR3 sequence reads: CATSDSHSSNTGELFF. CDR3 DNA sequence: TGTGCCACCAGTGATTCGCACAGTTCGAACACCGGGGAGCTGTTTTTT.

V gene TRBV6-5 combines with J gene TRBJ1-1; a possible D gene is TRBD1 (5 bases). Trimming shortened V by 0 bases and J by 1 base, and 9 bases separated the two germline ends. Per the germline V gene, CDR1 is MNHEY and CDR2 is SVGAGI. This CDR3 has 15 residues. The CDR3 nucleotides read TGTGCCAGCAGTTACTCGTCGGGGGGGAACACTGAAGCTTTCTTT. Its protein product is CASSYSSGGNTEAFF.

The rearrangement links TRBV5-6 to TRBJ1-2; D is unclear. From germline, CDR1 is SGHDT and CDR2 YYEEEE. Trimming took 6 bases from V and 4 from J, leaving 16 bases between them. This CDR3 region has 14 residues. The CDR3 DNA follows: TGTGCCAGCACCGCGGGTCAGGAGGTCTATGGCTACACCTTC. This codes for CASTAGQEVYGYTF.

This clone came up once. This chain joins TRBV7-2 and TRBJ2-3; 12 bases agree with TRBD2. Per the germline V gene, CDR1 is SGHTA and CDR2 is FQGNSA. The CDR3 runs to 16 residues. V shed 5 bases and J 2 bases; nucleotides not matched to a gene: 5. CDR3 DNA: TGTGCCAGCAGCACTAGACTAGCGGGGGCCACAGATACGCAGTATTTT. This sequence encodes CASSTRLAGATDTQYF.

The gene calls are TRBV10-3 and TRBJ2-5; weak D call: TRBD1 (5 bases). CDR3 size: 15 residues. The V end was cut by 3 bases, the J end by 2 bases, with 13 bases between. CDR1 ENHRY and CDR2 SYGVKD come from the germline V gene. CDR3: CAISELTGLQETQYF. The DNA of the CDR3 is TGTGCCATCAGTGAACTCACAGGTCTACAAGAGACCCAGTACTTC.